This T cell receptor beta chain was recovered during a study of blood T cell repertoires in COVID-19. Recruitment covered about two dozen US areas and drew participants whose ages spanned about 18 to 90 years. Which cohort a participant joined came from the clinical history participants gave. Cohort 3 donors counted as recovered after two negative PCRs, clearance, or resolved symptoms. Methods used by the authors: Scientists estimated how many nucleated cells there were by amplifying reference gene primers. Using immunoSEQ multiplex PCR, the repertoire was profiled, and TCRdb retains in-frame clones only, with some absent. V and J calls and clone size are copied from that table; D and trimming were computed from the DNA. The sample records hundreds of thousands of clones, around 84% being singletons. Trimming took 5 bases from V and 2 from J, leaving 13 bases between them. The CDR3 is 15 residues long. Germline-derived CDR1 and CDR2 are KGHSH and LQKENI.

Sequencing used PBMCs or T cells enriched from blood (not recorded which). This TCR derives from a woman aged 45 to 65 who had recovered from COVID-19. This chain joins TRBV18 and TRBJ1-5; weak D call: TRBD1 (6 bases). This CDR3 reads CASSAGTWGNQPQHF. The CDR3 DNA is TGTGCCAGCTCAGCCGGGACATGGGGCAATCAGCCCCAGCATTTT.